The 7 T cell receptor beta chains reported below all come from one sample, sequenced in a study of T cell responses to AZD1222 COVID-19 vaccine. The protocol was immunoSEQ multiplex PCR, while the TCRdb copy is restricted to in-frame clones and leaves out a portion. Of about 120,000 clones listed, 91% are singletons. This sample comprised peripheral blood, obtained on day 0 of AZD1222 vaccination. The receptors come from an adult in good health.

The chain combines TRBV2 with TRBJ1-6; 7 bases fit TRBD1. The CDR3 covers 13 residues. V gave up 8 bases and J gave up 9 bases; unmatched junction bases: 7. Germline V gives CDR1 SNHLY, CDR2 FYNNEI. The chain's CDR3 is CASYQGEVSPLHF. In nucleotides, the CDR3 is TGTGCCAGCTACCAGGGGGAGGTTTCACCCCTCCACTTT. The full variable domain, with the rest looked up from reference TRBV2 and TRBJ1-6, is EPEVTQTPSHQVTQMGQEVILRCVPISNHLYFYWYRQILGQKVEFLVSFYNNEISEKSEIFDDQFSVERPDGSNFTLKIRSTKLEDSAMYFCASYQGEVSPLHFGNGTRLTVT.

This clone was found once. The J gene is TRBJ1-2, the V gene TRBV3-1 (or the pseudogene TRBV3-2), with TRBD1 matching over 7 bases. The V segment lost 0 bases and the J segment 4 bases; nucleotides outside the gene matches: 8. Germline V gives CDR1 LGHDT, CDR2 YNNKEL (reference sequence). The CDR3 has 16 residues. The CDR3 loop is CASSQDVTGWAYGYTF. Written as DNA, the CDR3 is TGTGCCAGCAGCCAAGACGTGACAGGGTGGGCCTATGGCTACACCTTC.

In its sample, this clone was seen a few times. V and J are TRBV19 and TRBJ2-2, with D maybe TRBD1 (5 bases). V was trimmed by 6 bases and J by 6 bases, leaving 11 bases between them. The CDR3 runs 13 residues. Germline-derived CDR1 and CDR2 are LNHDA and SQIVND (reference sequence). CDR3 region: CASSTGRAGELFF. The CDR3 bases are TGTGCCAGTAGCACAGGTCGAGCCGGGGAGCTGTTTTTT.

The V and J genes are TRBV10-3 and TRBJ2-3; D remains ambiguous. Trimming removed 8 bases at V and 2 bases at J, with 5 bases between. CDR1 ENHRY and CDR2 SYGVKD come from the germline V gene. The CDR3 runs 11 residues. The DNA of the CDR3 is TGTGCCATCGGCCCCACAGATACGCAGTATTTT. It specifies CAIGPTDTQYF.

Only one count was recorded for this clone. The chain links TRBV6-4 to TRBJ2-6; no clear D. The CDR3 loop spans 15 amino acids. Per the germline V gene, CDR1 is MRHNA and CDR2 is SNTAGT. Trimming shortened V by 2 bases and J by 1 base, and 6 bases separated the two germline ends. The CDR3 bases are TGTGCCAGCAGTGACGCGTCATCTGGGGCCAACGTCCTGACTTTC. Residues: CASSDASSGANVLTF.

The CDR3 region is CASSESENTEAFF. DNA for the CDR3: TGTGCCAGCAGTGAGTCTGAGAACACTGAAGCTTTCTTT. The chain joins TRBV2 to TRBJ1-1; the D is unclear. Germline V lookup: CDR1 SNHLY, CDR2 FYNNEI. V was shortened by 3 bases and J by 1 base, with 6 bases between the two germline ends. This CDR3 has 13 residues. Based on the CDR3 plus reference TRBV2 and TRBJ1-1, the full variable domain is EPEVTQTPSHQVTQMGQEVILRCVPISNHLYFYWYRQILGQKVEFLVSFYNNEISEKSEIFDDQFSVERPDGSNFTLKIRSTKLEDSAMYFCASSESENTEAFFGQGTRLTVV.

The J gene is TRBJ1-1, the V gene TRBV5-1; D not certain. The CDR3 runs to 16 residues. CDR1 and CDR2 (germline): SGHRS, YFSETQ. The V and J ends lost 6 bases and 1 base respectively, with 19 bases between them. CDR3 sequence: CASTPLLPPANTEAFF. The CDR3, as DNA: TGCGCCAGCACCCCGTTACTCCCGCCGGCGAACACTGAAGCTTTCTTT. Supplemented by reference TRBV5-1 and TRBJ1-1, the full variable domain reads KAGVTQTPRYLIKTRGQQVTLSCSPISGHRSVSWYQQTPGQGLQFLFEYFSETQRNKGNFPGRFSGRQFSNSRSEMNVSTLELGDSALYLCASTPLLPPANTEAFFGQGTRLTVV.